These 18 T cell receptor beta chains came from one sample sequenced in a study of blood T cell repertoires in COVID-19. The method was immunoSEQ multiplex PCR; TCRdb's version includes in-frame clones alone and lacks a portion of them. The sample has over 200,000 clones; roughly 84% are singletons. Input material: PBMCs or T cells enriched from blood (not recorded which). The receptors derive from a woman in her 40s who had recovered from COVID-19.

The chain has TRBV5-1 and TRBJ1-1; possible D gene TRBD1, 5 bases. Trimming took off 4 bases at V and 3 bases at J, with 16 bases between the two ends. Germline-derived CDR1 and CDR2 are SGHRS and YFSETQ. This CDR3 is 15 amino acids long. For the CDR3, the DNA is TGCGCCAGCAGCGCTAGCCACGGGGGGGACACTGAAGCTTTCTTT. It encodes CASSASHGGDTEAFF. Complete variable domain (other parts from reference TRBV5-1 and TRBJ1-1): KAGVTQTPRYLIKTRGQQVTLSCSPISGHRSVSWYQQTPGQGLQFLFEYFSETQRNKGNFPGRFSGRQFSNSRSEMNVSTLELGDSALYLCASSASHGGDTEAFFGQGTRLTVV.

V usage is TRBV9 and J usage is TRBJ2-5; 9 nucleotides agree with TRBD1. This CDR3 has 14 residues. CDR1 SGDLS and CDR2 YYNGEE come from the germline V gene. V gave up 4 bases and J gave up 4 bases; unmatched junction bases: 5. The CDR3 loop is CASSSAGQGETQYF. The DNA for the CDR3 is TGTGCCAGCAGCTCAGCGGGACAGGGAGAGACCCAGTACTTC.

This chain uses TRBV7-8 with TRBJ2-3, with 7 bases identical to TRBD2. J was trimmed by 0 bases and V by 5 bases; bases with no gene match: 5. This CDR3 region has 15 residues. Germline V lookup: CDR1 SGHVS, CDR2 FQNEAQ. The chain's CDR3 is CASSPLAASTDTQYF. DNA of the CDR3: TGTGCCAGCAGCCCTCTAGCGGCTAGCACAGATACGCAGTATTTT.

V and J are TRBV3-1 (or the pseudogene TRBV3-2) and TRBJ2-1, with 11 bases fitting TRBD2. The junction had 6 bases not matched to a gene; V was cut back by 4 bases and J by 7 bases. Germline V gene sequence: CDR1 LGHDT, CDR2 YNNKEL (reference sequence). The CDR3 runs to 15 residues. CDR3 bases: TGTGCCAGCAGCCCAGGAGCTAGCGGGAGGAATGAGCAGTTCTTC. Its protein is CASSPGASGRNEQFF.

The gene calls are TRBV2 and TRBJ2-7, with D uncertain. The germline V and J ends were trimmed by 6 bases and 2 bases, with 8 bases remaining between them. The CDR3 loop spans 12 amino acids. Germline-derived CDR1 and CDR2 are SNHLY and FYNNEI. The CDR3 coding sequence is TGTGCCAGCAGGGCACAAACCTACGAGCAGTACTTC. Residues: CASRAQTYEQYF.

This clone occurred a few times. The chain links TRBV6-2 or TRBV6-3 to TRBJ2-7; 9 bases match TRBD1. Germline lookup yields CDR1 MNHEY and CDR2 SVGEGT. Trimming cost V 4 bases and J 5 bases; bases outside gene matches: 9. This CDR3 contains 15 residues. The CDR3 DNA reads TGTGCCAGCAGTTTAGGGACAGGGAAAATCCACGAGCAGTACGTC. This codes for CASSLGTGKIHEQYV.

This clone was seen more than once but under ten times. The chain couples TRBV29-1 to TRBJ1-1; D is perhaps TRBD1 (6 bases). Germline CDR1 SQVTM, CDR2 ANQGSEA. This CDR3 spans 11 amino acids. Trimming stripped 7 bases from V and 7 bases from J, with 13 bases between. CDR3 residues: CSGKGGIEAFF. The CDR3 DNA follows: TGCAGCGGGAAAGGGGGAATTGAAGCTTTCTTT.

The chain combines TRBV11-2 with TRBJ1-6, with 7 nucleotides matching TRBD1. This CDR3 region has 15 residues. With 1 base clipped from V and 7 bases from J, the junction kept 4 bases outside the gene matches. Germline V gives CDR1 SGHAT, CDR2 FQNNGV. CDR3 sequence: CASSLAGTENSPLHF. In nucleotides, the CDR3 is TGTGCCAGCAGCTTAGCCGGGACAGAAAATTCACCCCTCCACTTT.

The count of this clone is one. V and J are TRBV10-3 and TRBJ2-5; 8 bases match TRBD1. The ends lost 4 bases at V and 1 base at J; junction bases unmatched: 2. CDR1 ENHRY and CDR2 SYGVKD come from the germline V gene. The CDR3 has 14 residues. CDR3 amino acids: CAISAGQGQETQYF. CDR3 sequence (DNA): TGTGCCATCAGTGCCGGACAGGGCCAAGAGACCCAGTACTTC.

V and J are TRBV10-3 and TRBJ1-2; D remains unclear. The CDR3 loop spans 15 amino acids. The germline CDR1 and CDR2 sequences are ENHRY and SYGVKD. V was trimmed by 4 bases and J by 1 base, leaving 13 bases between them. The DNA for the CDR3 is TGTGCCATCAGTGTTTACTCAGGCGATAACTATGGCTACACCTTC. Protein sequence: CAISVYSGDNYGYTF.

The CDR3 sequence is CASRPFTGGTEAFF. In DNA form, the CDR3 reads TGTGCCAGTAGGCCCTTTACAGGGGGCACTGAAGCTTTCTTT. The chain employs TRBV19 and TRBJ1-1; 8 bases align to TRBD1. The CDR3 has 14 amino acids. From germline, CDR1 is LNHDA and CDR2 SQIVND (reference sequence). Trimming removed 6 bases from V and 4 bases from J; junction bases left unmatched: 7.

There are a few counts of this clone. The V gene is TRBV19, the J gene TRBJ2-3, with a tentative D call TRBD2 (6 bases). Germline CDR1 LNHDA, CDR2 SQIVND (reference sequence). CDR3 length equals 12 residues. V was trimmed by 6 bases and J by 6 bases, leaving 10 bases between them. The chain's CDR3 is CASSGRGDTQYF. CDR3 DNA sequence: TGTGCCAGTAGCGGGAGAGGTGATACGCAGTATTTT.

CDR3 protein: CASSLATPGGEGYTF. The DNA for the CDR3 is TGTGCCAGCAGTTTGGCCACCCCAGGGGGCGAGGGCTACACCTTC. The V and J genes are TRBV28 and TRBJ1-2; 8 bases agree with TRBD1. The germline V gene has CDR1 MDHEN and CDR2 SYDVKM. CDR3 size: 15 residues. Trimming cost V 3 bases and J 8 bases; bases outside gene matches: 11.

The chain links TRBV12-1 to TRBJ1-5; TRBD1 reflects the table's D call only, with no check against the DNA. TRBV12-1 is classified as a pseudogene. The CDR3 has 18 residues. The CDR3 here is CASSPPRQGCYSNQPQHF. CDR3 nucleotide sequence: TGTGCCAGCAGCCCTCCAAGACAGGGCTGCTATAGCAATCAGCCCCAGCATTTT.

This clone has more than one count but fewer than ten. The chain recombines TRBV28 with TRBJ1-2; TRBD1 matches 9 bases. Germline-derived CDR1 and CDR2 are MDHEN and SYDVKM. The CDR3 contains 15 residues. Trimming took 1 base from V and 8 from J; bases not matched to a gene: 8. In DNA form, the CDR3 reads TGTGCCAGCAGTTTATACCACAGGGGGCTTGGAGGCTACACCTTC. Translation: CASSLYHRGLGGYTF.

The DNA of the CDR3 is TGTGCCAGCAGTCGGGACAGGGGGTTTCTAAATGAGCAGTTCTTC. Translated: CASSRDRGFLNEQFF. The J gene is TRBJ2-1, the V gene TRBV28; 11 bases match TRBD1. This CDR3 has 15 amino acids. With V trimmed by 5 bases and J by 7 bases, 7 bases remained unmatched. Per germline, CDR1 MDHEN and CDR2 SYDVKM.

The chain carries TRBV25-1 and TRBJ1-3; D is unresolved. The CDR3 has 15 amino acids. Trimming left V 3 bases short and J 5 bases short, with 14 bases between. The germline CDR1 and CDR2 sequences are MGHDK and SYGVNS. In DNA form, the CDR3 reads TGTGCCAGCAGTGAGCCCATCGGGAATCGAAACACCATATATTTT. Its protein is CASSEPIGNRNTIYF.

The chain uses TRBV13 and TRBJ2-1, with TRBD2 matching 8 bases. V dropped 5 bases and J dropped 3; count of bases not matched to a gene: 9. In germline, CDR1 is PRHDT, CDR2 FYEKMQ (reference sequence). CDR3 length: 16 residues. CDR3 region: CASSPNREGNYNEQFF. CDR3 DNA sequence: TGTGCCAGCAGCCCCAATCGGGAGGGGAACTACAATGAGCAGTTCTTC.